A single sample gave rise to the 28 T cell receptor beta chains below, sequenced in a study of beta chain features in type 1 diabetes. The sequenced template was cDNA made from the entire isolated RNA. Clones were read by immunoSEQ multiplex PCR, and TCRdb kept only the in-frame ones, dropping some. Of 250,000 to 300,000 clones in the sample, around 15% are singletons; the top ten hold roughly 0.018%. These receptors' antigens are unknown. Points from the study as a whole: TCRB CDR3 length was moderately but significantly reduced in all four CD4+ subsets of Type 1 diabetes patients.

Input material: naive CD4+ T cells from blood. The receptors shown here come from a young man with type 1 diabetes.

The table lists this clone with a few counts. The chain employs TRBV7-3 and TRBJ2-7; 10 nucleotides agree with TRBD1. Per germline, CDR1 SGHTA and CDR2 FQGTGA. J lost 2 bases, V lost 4 bases, and 5 bases had no gene match. This CDR3 comprises 15 residues. DNA for the CDR3: TGTGCCAGCAGCTACGGACAGGGGGGAACCTACGAGCAGTACTTC. Its protein product is CASSYGQGGTYEQYF.

V usage is TRBV27 and J usage is TRBJ1-5; D call uncertain. Germline CDR1 reads MNHEY; CDR2 reads SMNVEV (reference sequence). The CDR3 is made up of 14 amino acids. Trimming took off 3 bases at V and 0 bases at J, with 6 bases between the two ends. In nucleotides, the CDR3 is TGTGCCAGCAGTTTTACCAGTAGCAATCAGCCCCAGCATTTT. This encodes CASSFTSSNQPQHF.

The chain links TRBV5-1 to TRBJ2-2, with D possibly TRBD1 on 5 matching bases. The CDR3 consists of 12 residues. V lost 7 bases to trimming and J lost 1 base, with 5 bases between them. The germline V gene has CDR1 SGHRS and CDR2 YFSETQ. The DNA for the CDR3 is TGCGCCAGCGGACAGAACACCGGGGAGCTGTTTTTT. Translating it yields CASGQNTGELFF.

The table lists this clone with a few counts. The chain uses TRBV27 and TRBJ1-1; D call uncertain. Germline CDR1 is MNHEY and CDR2 is SMNVEV (reference sequence). Trimming left V 7 bases short and J 5 bases short, with 17 bases between. There are 14 residues in the CDR3. CDR3 sequence (DNA): TGTGCCAGCACCCAGTCCTTCTGGGCGACTGAAGCTTTCTTT. It yields the protein CASTQSFWATEAFF.

The rearrangement joins TRBV5-1 to TRBJ2-1; no clear D gene. Deletions cut 4 bases from V and 8 bases from J, with 16 bases between. Germline CDR1 reads SGHRS; CDR2 reads YFSETQ. CDR3 length equals 14 residues. The CDR3 sequence is CASSLRNGVDEQFF. CDR3 nucleotides: TGCGCCAGCAGCCTGCGGAACGGCGTGGATGAGCAGTTCTTC.

This clone was seen only a few times. J is TRBJ1-5 and V is TRBV4-1; 7 bases map to TRBD1. This CDR3 is built from 16 residues. V was clipped by 2 bases and J by 6 bases; unmatched bases: 10. The germline gives CDR1 MGHRA, CDR2 YSYEKL. The CDR3 DNA reads TGCGCCAGCAGCCAACTCAACAGGGGTAGGGCTCAGCCCCAGCATTTT. Residues: CASSQLNRGRAQPQHF.

The rearrangement uses TRBV4-1 and TRBJ2-1; D call uncertain. Between the trimmed V and J ends, which lost 1 base and 0 bases, there was a span of 7 bases. The length of the CDR3 is 15 residues. Germline V gene data show CDR1 as MGHRA and CDR2 as YSYEKL. CDR3 loop: CASSQGPSSYNEQFF. DNA for the CDR3: TGCGCCAGCAGCCAAGGCCCGAGCTCCTACAATGAGCAGTTCTTC.

This rearrangement joins TRBV9 to TRBJ2-1; weak D call: TRBD2 (5 bases). This CDR3 region has 15 residues. Germline V gene data show CDR1 as SGDLS and CDR2 as YYNGEE. With 4 bases removed from V and 0 bases from J, the gap between germline ends came to 11 bases. CDR3 residues: CASSPTGSSYNEQFF. The CDR3, as DNA: TGTGCCAGCAGCCCAACGGGGAGCTCCTACAATGAGCAGTTCTTC.

This clone has more than one count but fewer than ten. The sample contains more than one DNA sequence encoding this CDR3. The rearrangement joins TRBV29-1 to TRBJ2-3; TRBD1 aligns across 9 bases. CDR3 length equals 12 residues. V shed 6 bases and J 4 bases; nucleotides not matched to a gene: 2. Per germline, CDR1 SQVTM and CDR2 ANQGSEA. The CDR3 spells CSVGQGADTQYF. CDR3 nucleotide sequence: TGCAGCGTGGGACAGGGAGCAGATACGCAGTATTTT.

This chain joins TRBV28 and TRBJ1-5; TRBD1 is a possible D gene (6 bases). Germline CDR1 and CDR2: MDHEN and SYDVKM. V gave up 5 bases and J gave up 5 bases, with 16 bases separating them. The CDR3 sequence is 15 residues long. The CDR3 bases are TGTGCCAGCAGTCCCACACAGGGCTTCTATCAGCCCCAGCATTTT. Translating it yields CASSPTQGFYQPQHF.

This clone was recorded a few times. The chain is built from TRBV7-3 and TRBJ1-1; D possibly corresponds to TRBD1 (6 bases). V was shortened by 5 bases and J by 1 base, with 11 bases between the two germline ends. From germline, CDR1 is SGHTA and CDR2 FQGTGA. This CDR3 comprises 14 residues. The CDR3 here is CASSVQGPNTEAFF. The CDR3 DNA follows: TGTGCCAGCAGCGTACAGGGACCGAACACTGAAGCTTTCTTT.

This clone was found many times. The sample has other DNA sequences that encode this CDR3 too. This chain links TRBV30 with TRBJ2-3; a possible D gene is TRBD2 (5 bases). Germline V lookup: CDR1 GTSNPN, CDR2 SVGIG (reference sequence). This CDR3 spans 12 amino acids. The ends were cut back, 0 bases at V and 5 bases at J, with 6 bases in the middle. The CDR3 sequence: CAWSVGGDTQYF. CDR3 nucleotide sequence: TGTGCCTGGAGTGTCGGAGGAGATACGCAGTATTTT. Supplemented by reference TRBV30 and TRBJ2-3, the full variable domain reads SQTIHQWPATLVQPVGSPLSLECTVEGTSNPNLYWYRQAAGRGLQLLFYSVGIGQISSEVPQNLSASRPQDRQFILSSKKLLLSDSGFYLCAWSVGGDTQYFGPGTRLTVL.

J is TRBJ2-1 and V is TRBV5-4; the match to TRBD2 covers 7 bases. This CDR3 contains 15 residues. CDR1 is SGHNT, CDR2 YYREEE, per germline (reference sequence). Trimming at V came to 4 bases and at J to 0 bases, leaving 4 bases not matched to a gene. CDR3 residues: CASSASGFSYNEQFF. Here the CDR3 DNA reads TGTGCCAGCAGCGCTAGCGGATTCTCCTACAATGAGCAGTTCTTC.

The rearrangement uses TRBV4-2 and TRBJ2-3; D not resolved. The CDR3 covers 17 residues. Trimming removed 5 bases from V and 0 bases from J, with 18 bases in between. CDR1 is LGHNA and CDR2 is YNFKEQ in the germline V gene. The CDR3 DNA reads TGTGCCAGCAGCGACCCCACTCAGGAAGGAAGCACAGATACGCAGTATTTT. Encoded protein: CASSDPTQEGSTDTQYF.

The rearrangement joins TRBV15 to TRBJ1-3; D ambiguous. CDR1 and CDR2 (germline): LNHNV, YYDKDF (reference sequence). The CDR3 is 15 amino acids. Trimming removed 0 bases at V and 2 bases at J, with 8 bases between. This CDR3 is CATSRDRGTGNTIYF. The DNA of the CDR3 is TGTGCCACCAGCAGAGATCGAGGCACTGGAAACACCATATATTTT.

The V and J genes are TRBV6-5 and TRBJ2-7; the match to TRBD1 covers 8 bases. There are 14 residues in the CDR3. Germline V gives CDR1 MNHEY, CDR2 SVGAGI. The J segment lost 6 bases and the V segment lost 6 bases, leaving 10 bases of the junction unmatched. CDR3 amino acids: CASSLGQGGFEQYF. The CDR3 DNA reads TGTGCCAGCAGCCTTGGACAGGGTGGGTTCGAGCAGTACTTC.

This clone was recorded a few times. The chain carries TRBV10-3 and TRBJ2-1, with D possibly matching TRBD2 (5 bases). V lost 0 bases, J lost 9 bases, and 9 bases lay in between. This CDR3 region has 13 residues. Per germline, CDR1 ENHRY and CDR2 SYGVKD. CDR3 DNA: TGTGCCATCAGTGAGTCAGGGAGAACTGAGCAGTTCTTC. The encoded protein is CAISESGRTEQFF.

In this sample, this clone turned up a few times. V gene TRBV5-4 combines with J gene TRBJ2-1; a weak D match, TRBD2 (5 bases). The CDR3 is made up of 15 amino acids. The V end was cut by 0 bases, the J end by 7 bases, with 14 bases between. CDR1 is SGHNT, CDR2 YYREEE, per germline (reference sequence). This CDR3 reads CASSLDSGSGNEQFF. The CDR3 DNA sequence: TGTGCCAGCAGCTTGGATTCGGGGTCGGGGAATGAGCAGTTCTTC.

The rearrangement joins TRBV27 to TRBJ1-1; the D is unclear. CDR1 and CDR2 (germline): MNHEY, SMNVEV (reference sequence). Trimming cost V 2 bases and J 7 bases, with 17 bases left between them. The length of the CDR3 is 15 residues. The CDR3 nucleotides read TGTGCCAGCAGTTTAATCCCACAACCATTCGATGAAGCTTTCTTT. Translation gives CASSLIPQPFDEAFF.

CDR3 residues: CASSLPSGPGELFF. Here the CDR3 DNA reads TGTGCCAGCAGCTTGCCCTCAGGGCCCGGGGAGCTGTTTTTT. The chain has TRBV5-4 and TRBJ2-2; perhaps TRBD1 as D (5 bases). Per the germline V gene, CDR1 is SGHNT and CDR2 is YYREEE (reference sequence). The CDR3 runs to 14 residues. Trimming removed 1 base from V and 6 bases from J, with 10 bases in between. Full variable domain (outside the CDR3, taken from reference TRBV5-4 and TRBJ2-2): ETGVTQSPTHLIKTRGQQVTLRCSSQSGHNTVSWYQQALGQGPQFIFQYYREEENGRGNFPPRFSGLQFPNYSSELNVNALELDDSALYLCASSLPSGPGELFFGEGSRLTVL.

This clone appeared a few times. V usage is TRBV27 and J usage is TRBJ2-3; 10 bases are shared with TRBD2. CDR1 is MNHEY, CDR2 SMNVEV, per germline (reference sequence). CDR3 length: 15 residues. DNA of the CDR3: TGTGCTTCTGGAAAACTAGCGGGATCGGGAGATACGCAGTATTTT. Residues: CASGKLAGSGDTQYF.

The table lists this clone with a few counts. The genes are TRBV5-1 and TRBJ2-1, with 9 bases fitting TRBD1. CDR1 SGHRS and CDR2 YFSETQ come from the germline V gene. V lost 4 bases, J lost 8 bases, and 7 bases stayed unmatched. The CDR3 covers 14 residues. DNA for the CDR3: TGCGCCAGCAGCCTTGGACAGGGGACGGATGAGCAGTTCTTC. It translates to CASSLGQGTDEQFF.

There are a few counts of this clone. The chain uses TRBV28 and TRBJ2-4; 7 bases match TRBD1. This CDR3 has 14 amino acids. V shed 6 bases, J shed 2 bases, and the junction held 4 bases outside the gene matches. Germline V CDR1 and CDR2: MDHEN, SYDVKM. CDR3 DNA: TGTGCCAGCAGCCTACAGGGGTCCAAAAACATTCAGTACTTC. Its translation is CASSLQGSKNIQYF.

This clone has just a few counts. This chain uses TRBV28 with TRBJ2-7, with 7 bases fitting TRBD1. With V trimmed by 3 bases and J by 5 bases, 7 bases remained unmatched. The CDR3 has 14 residues. Per germline, CDR1 MDHEN and CDR2 SYDVKM. The CDR3 sequence is CASSLPTGLNEQYF. CDR3 coding DNA: TGTGCCAGCAGTTTGCCGACAGGGTTGAACGAGCAGTACTTC.

The chain joins TRBV4-1 to TRBJ2-4; a possible D gene is TRBD1 (5 bases). The CDR3 covers 14 residues. Trimming pared 1 base from V and 7 bases from J, leaving 11 bases between. Germline V lookup: CDR1 MGHRA, CDR2 YSYEKL. The CDR3 loop reads CASSQGGGANIQYF. For the CDR3, the DNA is TGCGCCAGCAGCCAAGGCGGTGGGGCGAACATTCAGTACTTC.

The rearrangement uses TRBV28 and TRBJ2-7; 9 bases agree with TRBD1. CDR3 length: 16 residues. The junction had 14 bases not matched to a gene; V was cut back by 4 bases and J by 7 bases. Germline V gene lookup returns CDR1 MDHEN and CDR2 SYDVKM. The CDR3 sequence: CASSSAPTGQGEEQYF. CDR3 nucleotides: TGTGCCAGCAGTTCGGCCCCGACGGGACAGGGAGAGGAGCAGTACTTC.

The CDR3 sequence is CASSLTILSGQSHGYTF. CDR3 sequence (DNA): TGTGCCAGCAGCTTAACTATTCTCTCGGGACAGTCCCATGGCTACACCTTC. This chain uses TRBV7-3 with TRBJ1-2; the match to TRBD1 covers 7 bases. Germline V CDR1 and CDR2: SGHTA, FQGTGA. The CDR3 totals 17 residues. With V trimmed by 0 bases and J by 6 bases, 13 bases remained unmatched.

The chain has TRBV7-9 and TRBJ2-3; D ambiguous. V lost 8 bases and J 8 bases, leaving 20 bases between the germline ends. Germline-derived CDR1 and CDR2 are SEHNR and FQNEAQ (reference sequence). The length of the CDR3 is 14 residues. The CDR3, as DNA: TGTGCCAGCTATGTTCTGAGGCCACCGGGTACGCAGTATTTT. Protein: CASYVLRPPGTQYF.